This is a list of T cell receptor beta chains from one sample in a study of blood T cell repertoires in COVID-19. Sequencing was performed with immunoSEQ multiplex PCR; in TCRdb, only in-frame clones are kept and a portion is missing. The sample shows some 250,000 clones, roughly nine tenths of them seen only once. Sequenced input: PBMCs or T cells enriched from blood (not recorded which). The receptor source for this set is a human donor in a cohort exposed to, infected with or recovered from COVID-19 (not recorded which). The donor label of this sample is uncertain. CDR3s include the opening cysteine and the closing phenylalanine or tryptophan. The order of the fields is clone size, D gene, V gene, J gene, CDR3 protein, CDR3 DNA. The D gene is left open where the match is weak. Size values are once, few and many counts, or a class for expanded clones, and some rows have none.

>-|-|TRBV5-5|TRBJ2-5
CASSSGTSFKTQYF
TGTGCCAGCAGCTCCGGGACATCTTTCAAGACCCAGTACTTC
>-|-|TRBV18|TRBJ2-3
CASSPTGNTDTQYF
TGTGCCAGCTCACCAACAGGGAACACAGATACGCAGTATTTT
>-|TRBD1|TRBV2|TRBJ2-5
CASIGDRGPQETQYF
TGTGCCAGCATCGGGGACAGGGGTCCCCAAGAGACCCAGTACTTC
>-|-|TRBV18|TRBJ2-5
CASSSGFQETQYF
TGTGCCAGCTCCTCAGGCTTTCAGGAGACCCAGTACTTC
>-|-|TRBV2|TRBJ1-5
CASSGMVHQPQHF
TGTGCCAGCAGCGGTATGGTTCATCAGCCCCAGCATTTT
>-|TRBD2|TRBV9|TRBJ2-3
CASSVEASGDTQYF
TGTGCCAGCAGCGTAGAGGCTAGCGGAGATACGCAGTATTTT
>-|TRBD1|TRBV3-1/TRBV3-2|TRBJ1-2
CASSQGGQGGGYTF
TGTGCCAGCAGCCAGGGGGGACAGGGTGGTGGCTACACCTTC
>-|TRBD1|TRBV5-1|TRBJ2-7
CASSLGQGFYEQYF
TGCGCCAGCAGCTTGGGACAGGGATTTTACGAGCAGTACTTC
>-|-|TRBV30|TRBJ1-6
CAWRARDTSSYNSPLHF
TGTGCCTGGCGTGCCCGGGACACGAGCTCCTATAATTCACCCCTCCACTTT
>medium-sized|-|TRBV21-1|TRBJ2-3
CASSKDPRRAALTDTQYF
TGTGCCAGCAGCAAAGACCCCAGAAGAGCGGCTCTCACAGATACGCAGTATTTT
>-|TRBD2|TRBV5-6|TRBJ2-1
CASSFGTSGNNEQFF
TGTGCCAGCAGCTTCGGGACTAGCGGGAACAATGAGCAGTTCTTC
>-|TRBD2|TRBV5-1|TRBJ2-1
CASSPGLAGDNEQFF
TGCGCCAGCAGCCCGGGACTAGCGGGGGACAATGAGCAGTTCTTC
>-|TRBD1|TRBV7-9|TRBJ2-7
CASTNPGDRDYEQYF
TGTGCCAGCACCAACCCTGGGGACAGGGACTACGAGCAGTACTTC
>-|TRBD1|TRBV19|TRBJ1-6
CASSAPGQGSSPLHF
TGTGCCAGTAGTGCCCCGGGACAGGGATCCTCACCCCTCCACTTT
>-|TRBD1|TRBV7-9|TRBJ1-4
CASIPGTGDEKLFF
TGTGCCAGCATCCCCGGGACAGGGGACGAAAAACTGTTTTTT
>-|TRBD2|TRBV19|TRBJ2-3
CASSIGGSGGAADTQYF
TGTGCCAGTAGTATTGGTGGTAGCGGGGGGGCCGCAGATACGCAGTATTTT
>-|TRBD2|TRBV6-1|TRBJ2-1
CASSDWSSGPVVF
TGTGCCAGCAGTGATTGGTCTAGCGGACCTGTGGTCTTC
>-|TRBD1|TRBV7-2|TRBJ1-2
CASTPDRVRDSYTF
TGTGCCAGCACTCCCGACAGGGTTCGGGACAGCTACACCTTC
>-|-|TRBV25-1|TRBJ1-1
CASTYDMGRSFRAEAFF
TGTGCCAGCACCTACGACATGGGGAGATCTTTTAGGGCTGAAGCTTTCTTT
>-|TRBD1|TRBV6-2/TRBV6-3|TRBJ1-1
CASSYGQGAEAFF
TGTGCCAGCAGTTACGGGCAGGGGGCTGAAGCTTTCTTT
>-|-|TRBV9|TRBJ1-6
CASSVDLGGDSPLHF
TGTGCCAGCAGCGTAGATCTTGGGGGGGATTCACCCCTCCACTTT
>-|TRBD2|TRBV18|TRBJ2-1
CASSPRTSGGNHEQFF
TGTGCCAGCTCACCGCGGACTAGCGGGGGGAATCATGAGCAGTTCTTC
>-|-|TRBV6-4|TRBJ2-7
CASSELAGHYEQYF
TGTGCCAGCAGTGAATTGGCAGGACACTACGAGCAGTACTTC
>-|-|TRBV30|TRBJ1-1
CAWSMQAYTEAFF
TGTGCCTGGAGTATGCAGGCTTACACTGAAGCTTTCTTT
>-|-|TRBV5-4|TRBJ1-4
CASSFRGVSEKLFF
TGTGCCAGCAGCTTTCGCGGGGTTTCTGAAAAACTGTTTTTT
>-|-|TRBV19|TRBJ2-5
CASSTSLVQETQYF
TGTGCCAGTAGTACCTCCCTCGTACAAGAGACCCAGTACTTC
>-|TRBD2|TRBV4-3|TRBJ2-7
CASSQGLASDEQYF
TGCGCCAGCAGCCAAGGACTAGCGTCGGACGAGCAGTACTTC
>once|-|TRBV30|TRBJ2-2
CAWSVQTPPDGELFF
TGTGCCTGGAGTGTACAGACCCCTCCGGACGGGGAGCTGTTTTTT
>-|TRBD2|TRBV27|TRBJ2-7
CASSSPGGVGSYEQYF
TGTGCCAGCAGTTCCCCCGGGGGGGTCGGGTCCTACGAGCAGTACTTC
>-|-|TRBV7-2|TRBJ1-1
CASTARGGNTEAFF
TGTGCCAGCACCGCCAGGGGTGGGAACACTGAAGCTTTCTTT
>once|-|TRBV5-1|TRBJ2-1
CASSERGYNEQFF
TGCGCCAGCAGTGAGAGAGGTTACAATGAGCAGTTCTTC
>-|TRBD1|TRBV7-2|TRBJ2-3
CASSPRETGFPDTQYF
TGTGCCAGCAGCCCGAGGGAGACAGGGTTCCCAGATACGCAGTATTTT